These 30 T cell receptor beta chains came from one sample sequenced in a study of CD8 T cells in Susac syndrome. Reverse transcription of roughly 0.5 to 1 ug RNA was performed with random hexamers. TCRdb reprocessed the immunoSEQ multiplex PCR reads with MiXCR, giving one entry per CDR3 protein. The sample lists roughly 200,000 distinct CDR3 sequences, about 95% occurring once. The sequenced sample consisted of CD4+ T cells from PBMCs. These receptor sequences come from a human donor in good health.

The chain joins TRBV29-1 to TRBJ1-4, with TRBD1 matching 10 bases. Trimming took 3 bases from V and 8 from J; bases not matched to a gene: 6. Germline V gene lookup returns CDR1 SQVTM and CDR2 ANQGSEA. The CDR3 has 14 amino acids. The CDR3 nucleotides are TGCAGCGTTGAGGACAGGGGGATCGGGGAAAAACTGTTTTTT. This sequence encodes CSVEDRGIGEKLFF.

CDR3 sequence reads: CASSPRTGNTEAFF. Here the CDR3 DNA reads TGTGCCAGCAGCCCCCGGACGGGGAACACTGAAGCTTTCTTT. The chain uses TRBV5-4 and TRBJ1-1; D unresolved. The V gene's germline CDR1 is SGHNT and CDR2 YYREEE (reference sequence). Trimming stripped 4 bases from V and 1 base from J, with 11 bases between. The CDR3 extends over 14 amino acids.

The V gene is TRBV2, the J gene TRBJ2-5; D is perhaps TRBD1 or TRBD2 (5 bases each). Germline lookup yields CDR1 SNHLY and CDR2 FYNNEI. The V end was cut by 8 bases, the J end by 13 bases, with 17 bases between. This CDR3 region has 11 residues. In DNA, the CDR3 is TGTGCCAGCGGGGACCTGGGCCCCTGGTACTTC. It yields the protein CASGDLGPWYF.

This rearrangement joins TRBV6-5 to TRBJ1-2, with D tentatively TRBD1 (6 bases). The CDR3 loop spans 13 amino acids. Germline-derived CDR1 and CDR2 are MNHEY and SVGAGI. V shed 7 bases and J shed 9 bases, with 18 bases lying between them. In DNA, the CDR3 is TGTGCCAGCACTGGGGGCCGAAGAAGAAGCTACACCTTC. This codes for CASTGGRRRSYTF.

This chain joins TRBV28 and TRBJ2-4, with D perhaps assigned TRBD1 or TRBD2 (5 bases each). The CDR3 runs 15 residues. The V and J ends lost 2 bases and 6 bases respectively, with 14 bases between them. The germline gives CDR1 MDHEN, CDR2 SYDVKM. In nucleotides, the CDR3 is TGTGCCAGCAGTTTACAAGGGCTGGGGACAAACATTCAGTACTTC. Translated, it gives CASSLQGLGTNIQYF.

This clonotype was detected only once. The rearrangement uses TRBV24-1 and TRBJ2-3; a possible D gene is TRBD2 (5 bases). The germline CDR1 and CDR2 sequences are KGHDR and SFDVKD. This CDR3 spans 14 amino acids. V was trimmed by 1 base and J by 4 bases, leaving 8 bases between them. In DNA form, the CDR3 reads TGTGCCACCAGTGATTTTACGGGGTCAGATACGCAGTATTTT. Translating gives CATSDFTGSDTQYF.

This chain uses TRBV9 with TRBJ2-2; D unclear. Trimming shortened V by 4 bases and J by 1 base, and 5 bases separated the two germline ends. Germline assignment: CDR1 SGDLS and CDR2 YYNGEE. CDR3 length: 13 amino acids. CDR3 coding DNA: TGTGCCAGCAGCAAGCTGAACACCGGGGAGCTGTTTTTT. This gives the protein CASSKLNTGELFF.

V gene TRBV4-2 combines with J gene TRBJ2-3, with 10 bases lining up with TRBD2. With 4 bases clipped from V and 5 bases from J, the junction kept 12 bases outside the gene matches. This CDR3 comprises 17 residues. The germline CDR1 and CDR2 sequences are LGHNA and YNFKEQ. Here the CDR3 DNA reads TGTGCCAGCAGCCGCGCTACCAGCGGGAGGGCAAAAGATACGCAGTATTTT. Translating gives CASSRATSGRAKDTQYF.

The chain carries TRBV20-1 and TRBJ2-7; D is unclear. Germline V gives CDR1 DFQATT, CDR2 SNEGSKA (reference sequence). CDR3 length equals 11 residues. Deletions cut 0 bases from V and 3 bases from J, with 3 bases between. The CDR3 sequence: CSARDHYEQYF. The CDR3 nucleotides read TGCAGTGCTAGAGATCACTACGAGCAGTACTTC.

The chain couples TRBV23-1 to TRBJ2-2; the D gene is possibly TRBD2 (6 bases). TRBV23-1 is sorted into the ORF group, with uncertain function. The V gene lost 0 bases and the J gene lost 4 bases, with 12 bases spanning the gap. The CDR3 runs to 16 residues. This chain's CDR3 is CASSQSGRGFTGELFF. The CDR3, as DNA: TGCGCCAGCAGTCAATCGGGGCGGGGATTCACCGGGGAGCTGTTTTTT.

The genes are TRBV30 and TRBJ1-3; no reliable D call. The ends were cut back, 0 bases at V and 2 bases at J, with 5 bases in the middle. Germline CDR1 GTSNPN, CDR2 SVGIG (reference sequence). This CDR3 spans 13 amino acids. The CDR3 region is CAWSVPAGNTIYF. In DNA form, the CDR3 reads TGTGCCTGGAGTGTACCCGCTGGAAACACCATATATTTT.

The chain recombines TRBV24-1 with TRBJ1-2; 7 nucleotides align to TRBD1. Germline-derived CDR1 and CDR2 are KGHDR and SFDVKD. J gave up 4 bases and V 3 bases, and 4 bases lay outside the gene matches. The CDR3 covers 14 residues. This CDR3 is CATSDGGTAYGYTF. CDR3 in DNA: TGTGCCACCAGTGATGGCGGGACAGCCTATGGCTACACCTTC.

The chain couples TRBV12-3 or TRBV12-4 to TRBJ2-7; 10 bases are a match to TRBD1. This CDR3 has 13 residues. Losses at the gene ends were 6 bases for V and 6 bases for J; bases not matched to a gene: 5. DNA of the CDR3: TGTGCCAGCAGCACCGGGACAGGGGTCGAGCAGTACTTC. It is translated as CASSTGTGVEQYF.

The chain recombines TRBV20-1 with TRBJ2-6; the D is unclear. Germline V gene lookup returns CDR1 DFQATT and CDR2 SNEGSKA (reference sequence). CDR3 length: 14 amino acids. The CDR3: CGSQDHSGANVLTF. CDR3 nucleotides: TGCGGAAGCCAGGACCACTCTGGGGCCAACGTCCTGACTTTC.

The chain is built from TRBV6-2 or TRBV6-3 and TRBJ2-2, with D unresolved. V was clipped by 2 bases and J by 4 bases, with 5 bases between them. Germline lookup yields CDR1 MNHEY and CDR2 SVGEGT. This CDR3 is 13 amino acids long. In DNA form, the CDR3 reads TGTGCCAGCAGTTACGAGGTCACCGGGGAGCTGTTTTTT. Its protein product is CASSYEVTGELFF.

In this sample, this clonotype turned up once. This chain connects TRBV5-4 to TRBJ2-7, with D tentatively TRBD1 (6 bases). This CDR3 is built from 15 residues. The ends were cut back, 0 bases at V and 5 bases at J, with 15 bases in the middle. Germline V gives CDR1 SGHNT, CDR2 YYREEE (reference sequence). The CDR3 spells CASSLEGQGIDEQYF. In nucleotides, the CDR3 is TGTGCCAGCAGCTTGGAGGGGCAGGGGATAGACGAGCAGTACTTC.

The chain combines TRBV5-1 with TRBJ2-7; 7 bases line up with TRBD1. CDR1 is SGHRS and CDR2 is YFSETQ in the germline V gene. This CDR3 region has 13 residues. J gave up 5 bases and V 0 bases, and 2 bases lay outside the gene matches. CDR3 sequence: CASSLGGTDEQYF. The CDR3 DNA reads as TGCGCCAGCAGCTTGGGGGGGACAGACGAGCAGTACTTC.

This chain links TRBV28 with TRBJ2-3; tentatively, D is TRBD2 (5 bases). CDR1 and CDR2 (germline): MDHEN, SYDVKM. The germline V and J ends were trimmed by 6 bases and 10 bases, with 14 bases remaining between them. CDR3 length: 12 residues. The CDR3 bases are TGTGCCAGCAGACCCCCTAAGGAGGCGCAGTATTTT. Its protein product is CASRPPKEAQYF.

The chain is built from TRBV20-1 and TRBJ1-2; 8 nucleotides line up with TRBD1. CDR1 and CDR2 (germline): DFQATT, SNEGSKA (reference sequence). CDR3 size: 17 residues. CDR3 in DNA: TGCACCACAATGGACTCAAGGACAGGGTCGATTACCTATGGCTACACCTTC. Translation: CTTMDSRTGSITYGYTF.

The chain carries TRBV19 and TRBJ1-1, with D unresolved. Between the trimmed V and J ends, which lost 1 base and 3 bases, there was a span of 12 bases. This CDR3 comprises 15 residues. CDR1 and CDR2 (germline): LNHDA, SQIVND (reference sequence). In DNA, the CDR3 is TGTGCCAGTAGTATAGGACGGAATTGGGACACTGAAGCTTTCTTT. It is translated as CASSIGRNWDTEAFF.

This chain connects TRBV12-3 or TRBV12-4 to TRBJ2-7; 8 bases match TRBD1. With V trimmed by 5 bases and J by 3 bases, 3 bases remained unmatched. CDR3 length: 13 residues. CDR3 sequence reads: CASSVTGGYEQYF. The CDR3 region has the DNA TGTGCCAGCAGTGTCACAGGGGGCTACGAGCAGTACTTC.

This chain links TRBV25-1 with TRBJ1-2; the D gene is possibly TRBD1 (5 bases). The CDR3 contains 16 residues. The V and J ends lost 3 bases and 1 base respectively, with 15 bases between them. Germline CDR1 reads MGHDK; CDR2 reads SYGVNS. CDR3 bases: TGTGCCAGCAGTGACCCGGAGACAGATCGTAACTATGGCTACACCTTC. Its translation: CASSDPETDRNYGYTF.

This CDR3 reads CASSVLSHDTEAFF. The CDR3 DNA reads TGTGCCAGCAGCGTTCTTTCACACGACACTGAAGCTTTCTTT. This chain joins TRBV9 and TRBJ1-1; D is undetermined. V was cut by 2 bases and J by 3 bases, with 11 bases left in between. Germline lookup yields CDR1 SGDLS and CDR2 YYNGEE. The CDR3 extends over 14 amino acids.

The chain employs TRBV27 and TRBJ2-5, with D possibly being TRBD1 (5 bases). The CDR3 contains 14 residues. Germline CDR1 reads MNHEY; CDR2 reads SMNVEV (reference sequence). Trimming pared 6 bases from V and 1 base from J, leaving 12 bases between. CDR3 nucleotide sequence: TGTGCCAGCAGCCCGTCTAGGGGCCAAGAGACCCAGTACTTC. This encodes CASSPSRGQETQYF.

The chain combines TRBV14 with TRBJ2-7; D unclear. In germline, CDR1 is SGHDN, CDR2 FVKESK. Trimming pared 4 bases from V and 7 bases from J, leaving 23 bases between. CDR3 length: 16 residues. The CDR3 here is CASSLGDWPPVGEQYF. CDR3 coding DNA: TGTGCCAGCAGCCTCGGTGATTGGCCACCAGTCGGGGAGCAGTACTTC.

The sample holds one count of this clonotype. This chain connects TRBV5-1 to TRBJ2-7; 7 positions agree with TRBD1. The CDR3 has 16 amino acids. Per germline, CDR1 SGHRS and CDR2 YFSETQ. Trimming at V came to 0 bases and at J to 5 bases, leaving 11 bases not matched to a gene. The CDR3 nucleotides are TGCGCCAGCAGCTTGGCTATGAGACAGGGTTGGAACGAGCAGTACTTC. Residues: CASSLAMRQGWNEQYF. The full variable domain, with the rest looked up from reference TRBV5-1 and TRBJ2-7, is KAGVTQTPRYLIKTRGQQVTLSCSPISGHRSVSWYQQTPGQGLQFLFEYFSETQRNKGNFPGRFSGRQFSNSRSEMNVSTLELGDSALYLCASSLAMRQGWNEQYFGPGTRLTVT.

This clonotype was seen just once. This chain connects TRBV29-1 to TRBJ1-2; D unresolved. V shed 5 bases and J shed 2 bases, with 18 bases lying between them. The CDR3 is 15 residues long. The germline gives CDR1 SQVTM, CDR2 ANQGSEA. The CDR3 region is CSVTQVEDYNYGYTF. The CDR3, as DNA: TGCAGCGTTACCCAGGTGGAAGATTACAACTATGGCTACACCTTC.

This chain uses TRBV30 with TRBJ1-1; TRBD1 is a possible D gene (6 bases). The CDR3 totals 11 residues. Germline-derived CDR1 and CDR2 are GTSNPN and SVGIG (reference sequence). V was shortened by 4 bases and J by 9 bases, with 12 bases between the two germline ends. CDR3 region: CAWKGTGKAFF. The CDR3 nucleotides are TGTGCCTGGAAAGGCACAGGGAAAGCTTTCTTT. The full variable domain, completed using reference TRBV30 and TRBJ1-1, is SQTIHQWPATLVQPVGSPLSLECTVEGTSNPNLYWYRQAAGRGLQLLFYSVGIGQISSEVPQNLSASRPQDRQFILSSKKLLLSDSGFYLCAWKGTGKAFFGQGTRLTVV.

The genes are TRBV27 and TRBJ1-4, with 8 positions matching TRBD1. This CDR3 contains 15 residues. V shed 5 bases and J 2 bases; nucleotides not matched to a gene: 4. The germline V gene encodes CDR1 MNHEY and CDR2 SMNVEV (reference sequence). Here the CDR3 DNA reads TGTGCCAGCAGTCACCGGGACAGGACTAATGAAAAACTGTTTTTT. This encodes CASSHRDRTNEKLFF.

The CDR3 loop reads CASRFDNRATQYF. The DNA for the CDR3 is TGTGCCAGCAGGTTCGACAACCGGGCAACCCAGTACTTC. The rearrangement links TRBV2 to TRBJ2-5, with D uncertain. Germline values: CDR1 SNHLY, CDR2 FYNNEI. Trimming removed 6 bases at V and 8 bases at J, with 16 bases between. The CDR3 contains 13 residues.